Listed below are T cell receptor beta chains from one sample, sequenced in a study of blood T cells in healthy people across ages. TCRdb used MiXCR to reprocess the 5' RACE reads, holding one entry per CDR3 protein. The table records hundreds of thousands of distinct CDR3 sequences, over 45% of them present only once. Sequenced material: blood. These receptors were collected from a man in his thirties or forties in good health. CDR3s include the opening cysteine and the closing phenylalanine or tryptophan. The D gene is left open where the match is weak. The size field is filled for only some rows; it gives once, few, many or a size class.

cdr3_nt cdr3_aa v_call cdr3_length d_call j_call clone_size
TGTGCCAGCACCTTCGGGACAGCAACATACGAGCAGTACTTC CASTFGTATYEQYF TRBV7-9 14 TRBD1 TRBJ2-7 many
TGTGCCAGCAGCGATGGGACCGGGGGCTACAATGAGCAGTTCTTC CASSDGTGGYNEQFF TRBV5-6 15 NA TRBJ2-1 NA
TGTGCCAGCAGTACACAGGTCTACGAGCAGTACTTC CASSTQVYEQYF TRBV7-9 12 NA TRBJ2-7 few
TGCGCCAGCAGCCCACGGGACAGCCCCATTCAGTACTTC CASSPRDSPIQYF TRBV4-1 13 TRBD1 TRBJ2-4 NA
TGTGCCAGCAGCGCCGTTGGAGCTGGGGCCAACGTCCTGACTTTC CASSAVGAGANVLTF TRBV7-9 15 NA TRBJ2-6 NA
TGCAGTGCTGTCTTCCCCTTGAAGGTAGCGGGAGACGAGCAGTACTTC CSAVFPLKVAGDEQYF TRBV20-1 16 TRBD2 TRBJ2-7 NA
TGTGCCAGCAGCCAACTCTCCCAAGAGACCCAGTACTTC CASSQLSQETQYF TRBV3-1 13 NA TRBJ2-5 few
TGCAGTGCGATGGACAGGGTGAATTATGGCTACACCTTC CSAMDRVNYGYTF TRBV20-1 13 TRBD1 TRBJ1-2 NA
TGTGCCTGGAGTCGGACGGGTAATGAAAAACTGTTTTTT CAWSRTGNEKLFF TRBV30 13 NA TRBJ1-4 NA
TGTGCCAGCAAGACCGAGACACTCAGGACTGAAGCTTTCTTT CASKTETLRTEAFF TRBV2 14 NA TRBJ1-1 few
TGCGCCAGCAGCTTGAACGGACGTATCACCGGGGAGCTGTTTTTT CASSLNGRITGELFF TRBV5-1 15 NA TRBJ2-2 NA
TGTGCCAGCATACTAGACTTTAGCTCCTACAATGAGCAGTTCTTC CASILDFSSYNEQFF TRBV6-2/TRBV6-3 15 NA TRBJ2-1 NA
TGTGCCAGCAGCGTAAGCGGCGGGGCCCAAGAGACCCAGTACTTC CASSVSGGAQETQYF TRBV9 15 NA TRBJ2-5 few
TGTGCCAGCACCAACAGGTTCAGTTCCACTGAAGCTTTCTTT CASTNRFSSTEAFF TRBV12-3/TRBV12-4 14 NA TRBJ1-1 NA
TGTGCCAGCAGTTTATCGAGGAGGAGTGAAAAACTGTTTTTT CASSLSRRSEKLFF TRBV27 14 NA TRBJ1-4 NA
TGTGCCAGCAGGTTTTTGACTAGCGGGTTGAATGAGCAGTTCTTC CASRFLTSGLNEQFF TRBV7-8 15 TRBD2 TRBJ2-1 NA
TGTGCCAGCAGCTTAAAGGAATACTACGCGCAGTACTTC CASSLKEYYAQYF TRBV7-6 13 NA TRBJ2-7 once
TGTGCCAGCACCTTTCGACCCTTGGGTACAGGGAACCACTCTGGGGCCAACGTCCTGACTTTC CASTFRPLGTGNHSGANVLTF TRBV11-2 21 NA TRBJ2-6 NA
TGTGCCAGCAGTGACTCGAAGTACGGACAGGTCTATGGCTACACCTTC CASSDSKYGQVYGYTF TRBV6-4 16 TRBD1 TRBJ1-2 once
TGTGCCAGCAGTGGGGGGACAGAGAAAGAGACCCAGTACTTC CASSGGTEKETQYF TRBV6-1 14 TRBD1 TRBJ2-5 NA
TGTGCCAGCAGCTTCACGGGGGCGGAGGGTTCACCCCTCCACTTT CASSFTGAEGSPLHF TRBV7-2 15 NA TRBJ1-6 NA
TGCAGTGCGCGGACTAGCTGGAAGGATACGCAGTATTTT CSARTSWKDTQYF TRBV20-1 13 TRBD2 TRBJ2-3 few
TGTGCCAGCAGTTTAGTGACTAGCGGTTACAATGAGCAGTTCTTC CASSLVTSGYNEQFF TRBV28 15 TRBD2 TRBJ2-1 NA
TGTGCCTGGGGGTTGGAAAAACTGTTTTTT CAWGLEKLFF TRBV30 10 NA TRBJ1-4 NA
TGTGCCAGCAGCTTAAATGGTCTAGCGGGGGGATTCTCCTACAATGAGCAGTTCTTC CASSLNGLAGGFSYNEQFF TRBV7-2 19 TRBD2 TRBJ2-1 NA
TGTGCCAGCAGCTTAGTCCCTAGCGGGAGGTTCGATGAGCAGTTCTTC CASSLVPSGRFDEQFF TRBV7-9 16 TRBD2 TRBJ2-1 NA
TGTGCCAGCACCGGGGAAGAGACCCAGTACTTC CASTGEETQYF TRBV2 11 NA TRBJ2-5 NA
TGTGCCAGCAGCCCGCCGGGACTAGCGTCAGATACGCAGTATTTT CASSPPGLASDTQYF TRBV12-3/TRBV12-4 15 TRBD2 TRBJ2-3 NA
TGTGCCAGCAGTTCGGGAAATTTGGACAGTCTTTACTATGGCTACACCTTC CASSSGNLDSLYYGYTF TRBV6-2/TRBV6-3 17 NA TRBJ1-2 NA
TGCGCCAGCAGCCAAGATTGGGGCAAGGGTGAGCAGTTCTTC CASSQDWGKGEQFF TRBV4-3 14 NA TRBJ2-1 NA
TGTGCCAGCGCGGGCAAGGGTTTCCCAACTAATGAAAAACTGTTTTTT CASAGKGFPTNEKLFF TRBV12-3/TRBV12-4 16 NA TRBJ1-4 NA
TGCAGTGCTAGAAATTGGGGGCTAGGAAGAGGGGAGACCCAGTACTTC CSARNWGLGRGETQYF TRBV20-1 16 NA TRBJ2-5 NA
TGTGCAGAGACTCACCACCTAGAGGACGCTAGGGGGGAGCAGTTCTTC CAETHHLEDARGEQFF TRBV27 16 NA TRBJ2-1 few
TGTGCCAGCAGCCAAGGCGGGACTAGCGGGAGCAAAGGACAGTACTTC CASSQGGTSGSKGQYF TRBV3-1 16 TRBD2 TRBJ2-4 NA
TGCGCCAGCAGCCAAGAGCCCCTCCCGGGGGGGGTTCGGTACTTC CASSQEPLPGGVRYF TRBV4-3 15 TRBD2 TRBJ2-4 NA
TGCAGCGTCGGCGCAGGGGGCGCCGGGGAGCTGTTTTTT CSVGAGGAGELFF TRBV29-1 13 TRBD1 TRBJ2-2 few
TGCGCCAGCAGCTCTCAGGGGGATAGCAATCAGCCCCAGCATTTT CASSSQGDSNQPQHF TRBV5-1 15 TRBD1 TRBJ1-5 NA
TGCAGTGCTATTAAGGGAATCCGTTTAGGGGACGAGCAGTACTTC CSAIKGIRLGDEQYF TRBV20-1 15 NA TRBJ2-7 NA
TGTGCCAGCAGTACTACCGGGACTAGAGGCAACGATGAGCAGTTCTTC CASSTTGTRGNDEQFF TRBV28 16 TRBD2 TRBJ2-1 NA
TGTGCCAGCGGAGTTGCCGCAGCTGTCTATGGCTACACCTTC CASGVAAAVYGYTF TRBV7-2 14 NA TRBJ1-2 NA
TGTGCCAGCAGCAACAGACCGAACGGGTCAGAGACCCAGTACTTC CASSNRPNGSETQYF TRBV13 15 NA TRBJ2-5 NA
TGTGCCAGCAGCCAAGAGGACAGCGGTAATGAAAAACTGTTTTTT CASSQEDSGNEKLFF TRBV3-1 15 NA TRBJ1-4 NA
TGTGCCACTTCGACAGGGTACTACGAGCAGTACTTC CATSTGYYEQYF TRBV6-2/TRBV6-3 12 TRBD1 TRBJ2-7 few
TGCAGCGTACAGAGTAACTATGGCTACACCTTC CSVQSNYGYTF TRBV29-1 11 NA TRBJ1-2 NA
TGTGCCAGCCATGGCAGGGTGACCGGAGATACGCAGTATTTT CASHGRVTGDTQYF TRBV12-3/TRBV12-4 14 NA TRBJ2-3 NA